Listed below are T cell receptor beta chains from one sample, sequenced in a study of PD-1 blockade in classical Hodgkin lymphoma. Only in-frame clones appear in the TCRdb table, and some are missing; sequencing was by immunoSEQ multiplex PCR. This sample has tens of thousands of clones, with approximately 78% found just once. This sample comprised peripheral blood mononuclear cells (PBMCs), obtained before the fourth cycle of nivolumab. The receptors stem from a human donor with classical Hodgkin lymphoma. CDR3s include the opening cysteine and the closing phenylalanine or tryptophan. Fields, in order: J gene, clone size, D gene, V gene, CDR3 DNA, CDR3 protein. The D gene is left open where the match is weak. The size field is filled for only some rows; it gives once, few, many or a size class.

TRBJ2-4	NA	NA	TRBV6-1	TGTGCCAGCAGTGAGGGTGGGGCTAGGCAGTACATTCAGTACTTC	CASSEGGARQYIQYF
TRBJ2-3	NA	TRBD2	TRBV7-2	TGTGCCAGCAGCTCGAGACTAGCGGGGCCAGATACGCAGTATTTT	CASSSRLAGPDTQYF
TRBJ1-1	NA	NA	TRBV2	TGTGCCAGCACTCAGGGGAGGGTTACTGAAGCTTTCTTT	CASTQGRVTEAFF
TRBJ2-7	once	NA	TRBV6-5	TGTGCCAGCAGCCCTTCGGCGGTGTCGGGCGAGCAGTACTTC	CASSPSAVSGEQYF
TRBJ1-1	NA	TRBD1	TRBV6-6	TGTGCCAGCAGTTACTTCAGGGGGACTGAAGCTTTCTTT	CASSYFRGTEAFF
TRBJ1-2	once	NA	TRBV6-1	TGTGCCAGCAGTGGACGGACAATCCCTCTTATCTACTATGGCTACACCTTC	CASSGRTIPLIYYGYTF
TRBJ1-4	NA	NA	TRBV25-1	TGTGCCAGCAGTGTTGGTTTGGGTAGGGGAATGATCGCAAAACTGTTTTTT	CASSVGLGRGMIAKLFF
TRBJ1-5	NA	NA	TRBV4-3	TGCGCCAGCAGCCGGAACACAGGGTGGGGTCAGCCCCAGCATTTT	CASSRNTGWGQPQHF
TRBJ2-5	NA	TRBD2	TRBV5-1	TGCGCCAGCAGCTTGGGACTAGCGATGGAGACCCAGTACTTC	CASSLGLAMETQYF
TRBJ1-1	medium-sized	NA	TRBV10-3	TGTGCCATCAGTGAGTCTATGCCCCCGCACACTGAAGCTTTCTTT	CAISESMPPHTEAFF
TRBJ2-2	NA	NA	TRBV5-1	TGCGCCAGCAGCTTGGGGCAGGGAGGTACGAACACCGGGGAGCTGTTTTTT	CASSLGQGGTNTGELFF
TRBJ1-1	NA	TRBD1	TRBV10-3	TGTGCCATCAGTGAGTTGACAGGGGAGACCACTGAAGCTTTCTTT	CAISELTGETTEAFF
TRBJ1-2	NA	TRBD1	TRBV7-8	TGTGCCAGCAGTCCCGGGACAGGGCTTAACTATGGCTACACCTTC	CASSPGTGLNYGYTF
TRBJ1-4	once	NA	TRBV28	TGTGCCAGCAGTCTGGGCGGGGTACGTGAAAAACTGTTTTTT	CASSLGGVREKLFF
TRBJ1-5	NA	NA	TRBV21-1	TGTGCCAGCACAAGAACGACAGGACCTACCCTCTCAGATCAGCCCCAGCATTTT	CASTRTTGPTLSDQPQHF
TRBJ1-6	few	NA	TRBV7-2	TGTGCCAGCAGCTCCGGCCCCCTGGCCTCACCCCTCCACTTT	CASSSGPLASPLHF
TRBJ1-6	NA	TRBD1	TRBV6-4	TGTGCCAGCAGTGAGGGACAGTCTAATTCACCCCTCCACTTT	CASSEGQSNSPLHF
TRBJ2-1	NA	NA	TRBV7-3	TGTGCCAGCAGCTTGGGGACGGTCAATGAGCAGTTCTTC	CASSLGTVNEQFF
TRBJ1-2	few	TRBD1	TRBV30	TGTGCCTGGAGCCGGACAGGGGGCTACACCTTC	CAWSRTGGYTF
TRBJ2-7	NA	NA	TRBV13	TGTGCCAGCAGCCCCCGGGAAGTTGTCAACGAGCAGTACTTC	CASSPREVVNEQYF
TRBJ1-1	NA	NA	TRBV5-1	TGCGCCAGCAGCTTGGAAGCCGACACTGAAGCTTTCTTT	CASSLEADTEAFF
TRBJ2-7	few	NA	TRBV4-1	TGCGCCAGCAGCCAAGATATAAGGGGTGTATACGAGCAGTACTTC	CASSQDIRGVYEQYF
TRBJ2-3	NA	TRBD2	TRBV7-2	TGTGCCAGCAGCTTAGACGGGGGGGCCCTTGGCACAGATACGCAGTATTTT	CASSLDGGALGTDTQYF
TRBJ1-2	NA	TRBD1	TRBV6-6	TGTGCCAGCAGCCAGCCCCCCGACAGGGGATGGTATGGCTACACCTTC	CASSQPPDRGWYGYTF
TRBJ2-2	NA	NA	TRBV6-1	TGTGCCAGCAATCTACAGGGTACCGGGGAGCTGTTTTTT	CASNLQGTGELFF
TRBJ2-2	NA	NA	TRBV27	TGTGCCAGCAGTGGAGGGGTGGGCCGGGAGCTGTTTTTT	CASSGGVGRELFF
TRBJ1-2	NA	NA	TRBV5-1	TGCGCCAGCAGCCCGGACAGTACTTATGGCTACACCTTC	CASSPDSTYGYTF
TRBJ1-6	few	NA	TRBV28	TGTGCCACCCATAATTCCTATAATTCACCCCTCCACTTT	CATHNSYNSPLHF
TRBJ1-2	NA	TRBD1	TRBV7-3	TGTGCCAGCAGCGACCTACAGGGGTCCCGAGTCGGCTACACCTTC	CASSDLQGSRVGYTF
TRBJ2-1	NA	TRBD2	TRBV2	TGTGCCAGCAGAGCCGGGACTATGAACAATGAGCAGTTCTTC	CASRAGTMNNEQFF
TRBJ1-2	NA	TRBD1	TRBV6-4	TGTGCCAGCAGTCCCGGGACAGATTATGGCTACACCTTC	CASSPGTDYGYTF
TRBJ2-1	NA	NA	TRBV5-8	TGTGCCAGCAGCTTACGTCCAGGGGCCAATGAGCAGTTCTTC	CASSLRPGANEQFF
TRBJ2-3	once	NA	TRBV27	TGTGCCAGCAGCTCCATCACAGATACGCAGTATTTT	CASSSITDTQYF
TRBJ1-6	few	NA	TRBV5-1	TGCGCCAGCAGCGGAACGGAGAACTCGGCCCTCCACTTT	CASSGTENSALHF
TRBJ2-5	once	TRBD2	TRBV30	TGTGCCTGGAGTGTACAAGTGACTAGCGGGGGGGTCTACTTC	CAWSVQVTSGGVYF